This TCR beta chain appears in the sequencing data of a study of cytomegalovirus exposure and HLA in healthy donors. Whole-study findings and limits: Apart from CMV serostatus, no immune exposure information was available. Later analysis associated a missense DCLRE1C variant with TCR beta V- and J-gene trimming.

CDR3 length: 17 residues. With V trimmed by 0 bases and J by 2 bases, 5 bases remained unmatched. Germline CDR1 is LGHNA and CDR2 is YSLEER. This clone was detected a few times. What it binds is not known. The primer mix had 60 Vbeta and 13 Jbeta primers. Repertoires were generated with immunoSEQ multiplex PCR, while TCRdb's copy carries only in-frame clones and drops some. Of approximately 190,000 clones in the sample, approximately 80% were seen once. Input material: PBMCs. The chain has TRBV4-3 and TRBJ2-2; 8 bases map to TRBD1. The TCR originated in a man aged 35-49 years in good health and CMV-seropositive. CDR3 region: CASSQDFDRGNTGELFF. CDR3 in DNA: TGCGCCAGCAGCCAAGATTTCGACAGGGGAAACACCGGGGAGCTGTTTTTT.